Each of the 29 T cell receptor beta chains below was sequenced from the same sample in a study of blood T cell repertoires in COVID-19. Produced via immunoSEQ multiplex PCR; TCRdb's table is partial and in-frame only. This table has 200,000 to 250,000 clones, 80% appearing once. Sequenced input: peripheral blood. The receptor source for this set is a human donor in a cohort sampled during active COVID-19.

The CDR3 region has the DNA TGTGCCAGCAGCTCCGGGTGGGGCAGCGCGAACACCGGGGAGCTGTTTTTT. Its translation is CASSSGWGSANTGELFF. J is TRBJ2-2 and V is TRBV5-6; weak D call: TRBD1 (5 bases). The CDR3 runs 17 residues. Germline CDR1 reads SGHDT; CDR2 reads YYEEEE. Trimming pared 3 bases from V and 0 bases from J, leaving 15 bases between.

This rearrangement joins TRBV2 to TRBJ1-1, with D hard to call. CDR1 and CDR2 (germline): SNHLY, FYNNEI. The CDR3 has 13 residues. V was clipped by 11 bases and J by 4 bases, with 17 bases between them. CDR3 sequence: CAVNKGEGTEAFF. CDR3 coding DNA: TGTGCCGTTAACAAGGGCGAGGGCACTGAAGCTTTCTTT.

The rearrangement joins TRBV5-6 to TRBJ1-4, with D perhaps TRBD1 (6 bases). This CDR3 comprises 11 residues. Between the trimmed V and J ends, which lost 3 bases and 11 bases, there was a span of 8 bases. Germline CDR1 is SGHDT and CDR2 is YYEEEE. The CDR3 reads CASSSRGKLFF. In DNA form, the CDR3 reads TGTGCCAGCAGCTCAAGGGGGAAACTGTTTTTT.

This clone has a handful of counts. The rearrangement links TRBV7-9 to TRBJ1-5; D uncertain. Germline-derived CDR1 and CDR2 are SEHNR and FQNEAQ (reference sequence). This CDR3 is 13 amino acids long. V was pared by 5 bases and J by 6 bases, with 11 bases between. Written as DNA, the CDR3 is TGTGCCAGCAGCGCCGACCGGGGTCAGCCCCAGCATTTT. It specifies CASSADRGQPQHF.

This clone was detected only a few times. The CDR3 reads CASSIRGSEKLFF. The CDR3 DNA sequence: TGTGCCAGTAGTATTCGGGGATCTGAAAAACTGTTTTTT. The genes are TRBV19 and TRBJ1-4; D unclear. There are 13 residues in the CDR3. The V end was cut by 3 bases, the J end by 7 bases, with 9 bases between. The V gene's germline CDR1 is LNHDA and CDR2 SQIVND (reference sequence).

The sample holds a few counts of this clone. This sample also contains other DNA sequences that code for the same CDR3. J is TRBJ2-2 and V is TRBV2, with 8 bases fitting TRBD1. The CDR3 is made up of 14 amino acids. Per germline, CDR1 SNHLY and CDR2 FYNNEI. V trimming: 6 bases; J trimming: 4 bases; junction bases outside the gene matches: 4. CDR3 protein: CASRQGAGTGELFF. CDR3 nucleotides: TGTGCCAGCAGGCAGGGGGCGGGCACCGGGGAGCTGTTTTTT.

The chain is built from TRBV2 and TRBJ1-2; D is perhaps TRBD1 (5 bases). The CDR3 totals 12 residues. The germline CDR1 and CDR2 sequences are SNHLY and FYNNEI. V lost 7 bases to trimming and J lost 4 bases, with 10 bases between them. CDR3 residues: CASTEGSYGYTF. In DNA form, the CDR3 reads TGTGCCAGCACGGAGGGGAGCTATGGCTACACCTTC.

The V and J genes are TRBV2 and TRBJ2-5, with D perhaps matching TRBD2 (6 bases). The germline CDR1 and CDR2 sequences are SNHLY and FYNNEI. This CDR3 is built from 15 residues. Trimming stripped 6 bases from V and 5 bases from J, with 19 bases between. The DNA of the CDR3 is TGTGCCAGCAGACCTCGGGAGATAGCGTGGGAGACCCAGTACTTC. Translation gives CASRPREIAWETQYF.

CDR3 DNA sequence: TGCGCCAGCAGCTTGGCTGCGGGGCTCCTAAACACCGGGGAGCTGTTTTTT. Protein: CASSLAAGLLNTGELFF. The chain combines TRBV5-1 with TRBJ2-2; TRBD2 is a possible D gene (6 bases). The germline V gene encodes CDR1 SGHRS and CDR2 YFSETQ. This CDR3 region has 17 residues. Trimming removed 0 bases from V and 2 bases from J, with 14 bases in between.

The genes are TRBV25-1 and TRBJ1-6; unclear D gene. The CDR3 runs 14 residues. CDR1 and CDR2 (germline): MGHDK, SYGVNS. Deletions cut 8 bases from V and 8 bases from J, with 16 bases between. The chain's CDR3 is CASEPPQWDSPLHF. CDR3 in DNA: TGTGCCAGCGAACCCCCACAGTGGGATTCACCCCTCCACTTT. Filled out from reference TRBV25-1 and TRBJ1-6, the complete variable domain reads EADIYQTPRYLVIGTGKKITLECSQTMGHDKMYWYQQDPGMELHLIHYSYGVNSTEKGDLSSESTVSRIRTEHFPLTLESARPSHTSQYLCASEPPQWDSPLHFGNGTRLTVT.

This clone is a singleton in its sample. J is TRBJ2-1 and V is TRBV24-1; 11 nucleotides line up with TRBD2. The CDR3 has 16 amino acids. J gave up 8 bases and V 4 bases, and 9 bases lay outside the gene matches. Germline V CDR1 and CDR2: KGHDR, SFDVKD. CDR3 loop: CATSDPHSGGAYEQFF. Here the CDR3 DNA reads TGTGCCACCAGTGACCCCCATAGCGGGGGGGCCTATGAGCAGTTCTTC.

The J gene is TRBJ1-2, the V gene TRBV6-5; 8 bases are shared with TRBD1. Germline lookup yields CDR1 MNHEY and CDR2 SVGAGI. The CDR3 has 14 amino acids. The ends lost 2 bases at V and 8 bases at J; junction bases unmatched: 7. Written as DNA, the CDR3 is TGTGCCAGCAGTTACAGGCAGGGGGCGGGAGGCTACACCTTC. Its protein is CASSYRQGAGGYTF.

Points on this clone: A junction boundary mismatches the germline segment, possibly from a read error. V is TRBV20-1 and J is TRBJ2-7; TRBD2 is a possible D gene (5 bases). The CDR3 sequence is 12 residues long. Germline assignment: CDR1 DFQATT and CDR2 SNEGSKA (reference sequence). CDR3 bases: TGCAGTGCTAGTGGGAATACCGGGAACCGTAACTTC. Encoded protein: CSASGNTGNRNF.

This chain uses TRBV13 with TRBJ2-4; no clear D gene. Germline CDR1 is PRHDT and CDR2 is FYEKMQ (reference sequence). V was cut by 5 bases and J by 5 bases, with 10 bases left in between. The CDR3 loop spans 13 amino acids. CDR3 protein: CASSNLLENIQYF. The CDR3, as DNA: TGTGCCAGCAGCAACCTCCTAGAAAACATTCAGTACTTC.

The rearrangement links TRBV7-8 to TRBJ2-5, with D possibly matching TRBD1 (6 bases). From germline, CDR1 is SGHVS and CDR2 FQNEAQ. V was shortened by 7 bases and J by 4 bases, with 10 bases between the two germline ends. This CDR3 region has 12 residues. The CDR3 coding sequence is TGTGCCAGCAACAGGGTCGTAGAGACCCAGTACTTC. As protein: CASNRVVETQYF.

This chain links TRBV30 with TRBJ1-4, with 7 bases matching TRBD1. With V trimmed by 0 bases and J by 2 bases, 3 bases remained unmatched. There are 15 residues in the CDR3. Germline V lookup: CDR1 GTSNPN, CDR2 SVGIG (reference sequence). The CDR3 DNA reads as TGTGCCTGGAGTGTAGGGGGCCCGACTAATGAAAAACTGTTTTTT. Its protein is CAWSVGGPTNEKLFF.

The chain uses TRBV19 and TRBJ1-4, with a possible D match to TRBD1 (6 bases). The germline V gene has CDR1 LNHDA and CDR2 SQIVND (reference sequence). CDR3 length: 16 amino acids. The V gene lost 5 bases and the J gene lost 3 bases, with 16 bases spanning the gap. The DNA of the CDR3 is TGTGCCAGTAGTCCTCTGGGGGCGAAAGCTAATGAAAAACTGTTTTTT. Translated, it gives CASSPLGAKANEKLFF.

The J gene is TRBJ1-6, the V gene TRBV6-5, with TRBD1 as a possible D gene (5 bases). This CDR3 is built from 15 residues. Trimming removed 2 bases from V and 9 bases from J, with 14 bases in between. The germline gives CDR1 MNHEY, CDR2 SVGAGI. The DNA for the CDR3 is TGTGCCAGCAGTTACAAGAGGGGAGGCAGTTCACCCCTCCACTTT. It encodes CASSYKRGGSSPLHF.

The rearrangement uses TRBV6-5 and TRBJ2-1; 10 nucleotides agree with TRBD1. This CDR3 has 15 residues. In germline, CDR1 is MNHEY, CDR2 SVGAGI. Trimming at V came to 6 bases and at J to 6 bases, leaving 8 bases not matched to a gene. CDR3 DNA sequence: TGTGCCAGCAGCCCGGGACAGGGGAGGGGCAATGAGCAGTTCTTC. It specifies CASSPGQGRGNEQFF.

The chain employs TRBV4-3 and TRBJ1-5, with a possible D match to TRBD1 (5 bases). V was cut by 0 bases and J by 4 bases, with 13 bases left in between. CDR1 is LGHNA, CDR2 YSLEER, per germline. The CDR3 has 16 residues. This CDR3 is CASSQDWQGSNQPQHF. DNA for the CDR3: TGCGCCAGCAGCCAAGATTGGCAGGGTAGTAATCAGCCCCAGCATTTT.

The V call is TRBV9, the J call TRBJ2-5, with D perhaps matching TRBD1 (5 bases). Germline V gives CDR1 SGDLS, CDR2 YYNGEE. The CDR3 is 13 amino acids. V was clipped by 4 bases and J by 5 bases, with 12 bases between them. The CDR3 nucleotides are TGTGCCAGCAGCCCCCGGCCAGGGGAGACCCAGTACTTC. Translated, it gives CASSPRPGETQYF. Drawing the rest from reference TRBV9 and TRBJ2-5, the complete variable domain is DSGVTQTPKHLITATGQRVTLRCSPRSGDLSVYWYQQSLDQGLQFLIQYYNGEERAKGNILERFSAQQFPDLHSELNLSSLELGDSALYFCASSPRPGETQYFGPGTRLLVL.

The V gene is TRBV28, the J gene TRBJ1-2; D unclear. Trimming pared 6 bases from V and 4 bases from J, leaving 15 bases between. CDR3 length equals 14 residues. Germline CDR1 is MDHEN and CDR2 is SYDVKM. CDR3 sequence reads: CASSLGRRFYGYTF. CDR3 nucleotides: TGTGCCAGCAGCCTAGGGAGGAGATTCTATGGCTACACCTTC.

The rearrangement links TRBV3-1 (or the pseudogene TRBV3-2) to TRBJ2-7, with 7 bases that match TRBD2. The CDR3 is 14 amino acids. J lost 3 bases, V lost 5 bases, and 7 bases had no gene match. Germline V gives CDR1 LGHDT, CDR2 YNNKEL (reference sequence). The CDR3 DNA reads as TGTGCCAGCAGCAGGACTAGTAGGGTCTACGAGCAGTACTTC. Protein sequence: CASSRTSRVYEQYF.

The V and J genes are TRBV28 and TRBJ1-2, with TRBD1 matching over 8 bases. V lost 7 bases, J lost 7 bases, and 11 bases stayed unmatched. The CDR3 contains 14 residues. Germline loops: CDR1 MDHEN, CDR2 SYDVKM. CDR3 in amino acids: CASKPGQVEGGYTF. The CDR3 coding sequence is TGTGCCAGCAAACCGGGACAGGTAGAGGGTGGCTACACCTTC.

The gene calls are TRBV18 and TRBJ2-7; D is unclear. The CDR3 sequence is 14 residues long. V lost 2 bases and J 0 bases, leaving 8 bases between the germline ends. Germline values: CDR1 KGHSH, CDR2 LQKENI. The CDR3 loop is CASSPEVSSYEQYF. The CDR3 nucleotides read TGTGCCAGCTCACCAGAGGTGAGCTCCTACGAGCAGTACTTC.

The chain joins TRBV15 to TRBJ2-2; D gene ambiguous. The length of the CDR3 is 11 residues. CDR1 is LNHNV, CDR2 YYDKDF, per germline (reference sequence). The CDR3 sequence: CAVSNTGELFF. CDR3 DNA: TGTGCTGTCAGTAACACCGGGGAGCTGTTTTTT.

This clone was counted only a few times. The rearrangement uses TRBV7-2 and TRBJ2-2; 8 nucleotides align to TRBD2. Germline V gene lookup returns CDR1 SGHTA and CDR2 FQGNSA. Trimming at V came to 5 bases and at J to 5 bases, leaving 7 bases not matched to a gene. The CDR3 loop spans 15 amino acids. The CDR3 spells CASSRETSETGELFF. CDR3 DNA sequence: TGTGCCAGCAGCCGTGAGACTAGCGAGACCGGGGAGCTGTTTTTT.

The genes are TRBV6-2 or TRBV6-3 and TRBJ1-5; 10 bases agree with TRBD1. The CDR3 extends over 16 amino acids. Germline V gives CDR1 MNHEY, CDR2 SVGEGT. Losses at the gene ends were 0 bases for V and 6 bases for J; bases not matched to a gene: 5. The DNA for the CDR3 is TGTGCCAGCAGTTACTCGTTCCGGACAGGGGGTCAGCCCCAGCATTTT. It yields the protein CASSYSFRTGGQPQHF.

The chain carries TRBV10-3 and TRBJ2-7; the match to TRBD2 covers 8 bases. CDR3 size: 14 residues. Germline lookup yields CDR1 ENHRY and CDR2 SYGVKD. The V segment lost 5 bases and the J segment 3 bases; nucleotides outside the gene matches: 6. CDR3 in DNA: TGTGCCATCAGTTCGGAAGCGGGGGACTACGAGCAGTACTTC. Amino acids: CAISSEAGDYEQYF.